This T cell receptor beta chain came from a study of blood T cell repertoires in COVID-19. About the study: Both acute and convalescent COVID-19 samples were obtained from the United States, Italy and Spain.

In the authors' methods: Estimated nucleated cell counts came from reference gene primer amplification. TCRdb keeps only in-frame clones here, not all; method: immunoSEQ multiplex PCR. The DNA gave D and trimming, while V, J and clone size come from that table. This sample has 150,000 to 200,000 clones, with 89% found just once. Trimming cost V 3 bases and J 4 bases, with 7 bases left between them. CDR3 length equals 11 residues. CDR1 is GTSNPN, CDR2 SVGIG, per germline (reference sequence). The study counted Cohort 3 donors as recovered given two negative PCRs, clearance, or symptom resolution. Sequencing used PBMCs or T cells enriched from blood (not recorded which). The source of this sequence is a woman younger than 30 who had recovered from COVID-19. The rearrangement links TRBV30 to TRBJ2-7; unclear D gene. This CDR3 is CAWRTRYEQYF. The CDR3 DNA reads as TGTGCCTGGAGAACACGTTACGAGCAGTACTTC.